This is a list of T cell receptor beta chains from one sample in a study of T cell responses to AZD1222 COVID-19 vaccine. Data came from immunoSEQ multiplex PCR; TCRdb stores just in-frame clones and leaves some out. The data contain about 79,000 clones, more than 70% of them singletons. The sequencing here drew on peripheral blood, taken on day 0 of AZD1222 vaccination. The source is an adult in good health. Each CDR3 is given with its conserved first and last residue. A D gene is named only where the DNA matches it firmly. Some rows have no size entry. The others give once, few or many, or a class for an expanded clone.

cdr3_aa	cdr3_nt	d_call	clone_size	j_call	v_call
CATSGQLGFGYTF	TGTGCCACCAGCGGCCAGTTAGGGTTTGGCTACACCTTC	NA	NA	TRBJ1-2	TRBV15
CASSMVTRSYSGANVLTF	TGTGCCAGTAGTATGGTGACGCGAAGTTACTCTGGGGCCAACGTCCTGACTTTC	NA	NA	TRBJ2-6	TRBV19
CASSSPMNTEAFF	TGTGCCAGCAGTTCCCCGATGAACACTGAAGCTTTCTTT	NA	NA	TRBJ1-1	TRBV28
CASSKGRVSGQETQYF	TGTGCCAGCAGCAAAGGCAGGGTGTCGGGGCAAGAGACCCAGTACTTC	NA	NA	TRBJ2-5	TRBV2
CASSYRDMNTEAFF	TGTGCCAGCAGTTACAGAGACATGAACACTGAAGCTTTCTTT	NA	NA	TRBJ1-1	TRBV5-4
CASSGPSLDTQYF	TGTGCCAGCAGTGGGCCCAGCTTGGATACGCAGTATTTT	NA	NA	TRBJ2-3	TRBV12-3/TRBV12-4
CASSYSSGSGELFF	TGTGCCAGCAGCTATTCGAGTGGGTCCGGGGAGCTGTTTTTT	NA	NA	TRBJ2-2	TRBV7-9
CSVQTNTEAFF	TGCAGTGTACAGACGAACACTGAAGCTTTCTTT	NA	NA	TRBJ1-1	TRBV20-1
CASMHSGNTEAFF	TGTGCCAGCATGCACTCTGGGAACACTGAAGCTTTCTTT	NA	NA	TRBJ1-1	TRBV2
CASSPREVTTEAFF	TGTGCCAGCAGTCCCAGGGAAGTTACCACTGAAGCTTTCTTT	NA	NA	TRBJ1-1	TRBV27
CASSPSTGPDSPLHF	TGTGCCAGCTCACCCTCGACAGGGCCCGATTCACCCCTCCACTTT	TRBD1	NA	TRBJ1-6	TRBV18
CASSETSNEQYF	TGTGCCAGCAGCGAAACTAGTAACGAGCAGTACTTC	NA	few	TRBJ2-7	TRBV2
CASSGAGGGNEQFF	TGTGCCAGCAGCGGGGCGGGAGGGGGGAATGAGCAGTTCTTC	TRBD2	hyperexpanded	TRBJ2-1	TRBV7-9
CASSLGAAGLSYEQYF	TGTGCCAGCAGCTTAGGGGCAGCGGGGCTCTCCTACGAGCAGTACTTC	TRBD2	NA	TRBJ2-7	TRBV7-9
CASTLTGGGNTIYF	TGTGCCAGCACGCTTACAGGGGGTGGAAACACCATATATTTT	TRBD1	NA	TRBJ1-3	TRBV6-5
CASSLGQGRAGELFF	TGCGCCAGCAGCCTGGGACAGGGAAGGGCCGGGGAGCTGTTTTTT	TRBD1	NA	TRBJ2-2	TRBV5-1
CSIGGGNQPQHF	TGCAGCATCGGGGGGGGGAATCAGCCCCAGCATTTT	NA	NA	TRBJ1-5	TRBV29-1
CASSYDPDRRVRF	TGTGCCAGCAGTTACGACCCGGATAGGAGGGTCAGGTTC	NA	NA	TRBJ1-2	TRBV6-2/TRBV6-3
CASSSGAGVQETQYF	TGTGCCAGCAGCTCGGGTGCGGGAGTCCAAGAGACCCAGTACTTC	TRBD2	few	TRBJ2-5	TRBV4-2
CASSLPGTTNEKLFF	TGTGCCAGCAGTCTACCGGGGACAACTAATGAAAAACTGTTTTTT	NA	NA	TRBJ1-4	TRBV7-9
CASSLNPVREGYEQYF	TGTGCCAGCAGCCTTAATCCAGTCCGGGAGGGCTACGAGCAGTACTTC	TRBD2	NA	TRBJ2-7	TRBV27
CASSRTSGSYEQYF	TGTGCCAGCAGCCGAACTAGCGGGTCATACGAGCAGTACTTC	TRBD2	few	TRBJ2-7	TRBV3-1/TRBV3-2
CASSSYGGSQPQHF	TGTGCCAGCAGCTCTTACGGGGGTAGTCAGCCCCAGCATTTT	NA	few	TRBJ1-5	TRBV5-6
CASSLAPTGGVTDTQYF	TGCGCCAGCAGCTTGGCCCCGACAGGGGGTGTCACAGATACGCAGTATTTT	TRBD1	NA	TRBJ2-3	TRBV5-1
CASSPVTGVNNNEQFF	TGTGCCAGCAGCCCGGTGACAGGGGTGAATAACAATGAGCAGTTCTTC	TRBD1	few	TRBJ2-1	TRBV7-8
CASSPTSNTEAFF	TGTGCCAGCAGCCCAACATCGAACACTGAAGCTTTCTTT	NA	NA	TRBJ1-1	TRBV3-1/TRBV3-2
CASSDHNQPQHF	TGTGCCAGCAGCGATCATAATCAGCCCCAGCATTTT	NA	NA	TRBJ1-5	TRBV6-5
CASSRDLGETQYF	TGTGCCAGCAGCCGGGACCTGGGGGAGACCCAGTACTTC	NA	NA	TRBJ2-5	TRBV2